Listed below are T cell receptor beta chains from one sample, sequenced in a study of immune evolution from preneoplasia to lung adenocarcinoma. The method was immunoSEQ multiplex PCR; TCRdb's version includes in-frame clones alone and lacks a portion of them. The data contain 6,500 to 8,500 clones, about 80% of them seen just once; the ten biggest clones take up approximately 3%. The specimen was FFPE minimally invasive lung adenocarcinoma tissue. The origin of the receptors is a person aged 65-85 years with lung adenocarcinoma. The CDR3 runs from the conserved cysteine through the conserved F or W. Each record gives: CDR3 DNA, CDR3 protein, J gene, clone size, V gene, D gene. The D gene is left open where the match is weak. A clone size is listed for some rows: how often the clone was seen (once, few, many), or a class if it is expanded.

TGTGCCAGCTCACCGACCGGGACAGGGCCCGTAAAAAACATTCAGTACTTC,CASSPTGTGPVKNIQYF,TRBJ2-4,-,TRBV18,TRBD1
TGTGCCAGCAGCTCCGACAGGGTGAACACTGAAGCTTTCTTT,CASSSDRVNTEAFF,TRBJ1-1,-,TRBV11-1,TRBD1
TGTGCCAGCAGTGCGGGGGACTATGGCTACACCTTC,CASSAGDYGYTF,TRBJ1-2,few,TRBV2,-
TGTGCCAGCAGTCCCGACGGTGGAAACACCATATATTTT,CASSPDGGNTIYF,TRBJ1-3,-,TRBV6-5,-
TGTGCCTGGAGTAGAGCAGGGGGTCTCTCTGGAAACACCATATATTTT,CAWSRAGGLSGNTIYF,TRBJ1-3,-,TRBV30,TRBD1
TGCGCCAGCAGCCAGGGGACAGGTCTGTTCTTC,CASSQGTGLFF,TRBJ2-1,-,TRBV4-1,TRBD1
TGTGCCTGGAGTGTACACAGGAACACTGAAGCTTTCTTT,CAWSVHRNTEAFF,TRBJ1-1,-,TRBV30,-
TGTGCCAGCAGCTTATCTGCGGGGGTGAGAACCGGGGAGCTGTTTTTT,CASSLSAGVRTGELFF,TRBJ2-2,-,TRBV7-2,TRBD2
TGTGCCTGGTCGCCGGGACACAGGAACACTGAAGCTTTCTTT,CAWSPGHRNTEAFF,TRBJ1-1,-,TRBV30,-
TGTGCCAGTAGTGTCTCCGGACAGGGGTATGGCTACACCTTC,CASSVSGQGYGYTF,TRBJ1-2,-,TRBV19,TRBD1
TGTGCCAGCAGTTATTCTTGGACAGCCTACGAGCAGTACTTC,CASSYSWTAYEQYF,TRBJ2-7,-,TRBV6-5,-
TGTGCCAGTAGTATCGGACCGTCTGGAAACACCATATATTTT,CASSIGPSGNTIYF,TRBJ1-3,once,TRBV19,-
TGTGCCTGGGGGGGCGTGTTGGGCACAGATACGCAGTATTTT,CAWGGVLGTDTQYF,TRBJ2-3,-,TRBV30,-
TGTGCCTGGAGTGTACCAAGCGTTGGCTACGAGCAGTACTTC,CAWSVPSVGYEQYF,TRBJ2-7,once,TRBV30,-
TGCGCCAGCAGCCAAGCCGGTTATGGCTACACCTTC,CASSQAGYGYTF,TRBJ1-2,-,TRBV4-1,-
TGTGCCAGCAGCGTAGCAAACTCTCCTCAGTATTTT,CASSVANSPQYF,TRBJ2-3,-,TRBV9,-
TGTGCCAGTAGTATTAACCTACAGGGATTCTACGAGCAGTACTTC,CASSINLQGFYEQYF,TRBJ2-7,-,TRBV19,-
TGTGCCAGCAGCTTGCAGGACAGGGACCAAGAGACCCAGTACTTC,CASSLQDRDQETQYF,TRBJ2-5,-,TRBV5-4,TRBD1
TGTGCCAGCAGTGAATCGTGGTGGCAGGGAGATGGCTACACCTTC,CASSESWWQGDGYTF,TRBJ1-2,-,TRBV25-1,-
TGTGCCAGCAGCAGGGGTCTAGCGGGAGGGCCCACAGATACGCAGTATTTT,CASSRGLAGGPTDTQYF,TRBJ2-3,-,TRBV9,TRBD2
TGTGCCTGGAGTGTACGAGGAGGCTTCTCTGGAAACACCATATATTTT,CAWSVRGGFSGNTIYF,TRBJ1-3,-,TRBV30,-
TGTGCCAGCAGTGAACGGGGTTTTATGGGTGAGCAGTTCTTC,CASSERGFMGEQFF,TRBJ2-1,-,TRBV6-1,-
TGTGCCAGCAGCCCCGGGGAGTTTTCCTACGAGCAGTACTTC,CASSPGEFSYEQYF,TRBJ2-7,-,TRBV11-3,-
TGTGCCAGCAGCTCCTACTGGCGGGAGATGAATACGCAGTATTTT,CASSSYWREMNTQYF,TRBJ2-3,-,TRBV5-5,TRBD2
TGTGCCATCAGTGAGTCGGACAGGGGGCAATACGAGCAGTACTTC,CAISESDRGQYEQYF,TRBJ2-7,-,TRBV10-3,TRBD1
TGTGCCAGCAGCTCGGACTCCTTAGAGCAGTACTTC,CASSSDSLEQYF,TRBJ2-7,few,TRBV7-9,-
TGTGCCAGCAGTTTCGGGTCTAGCACAGATACGCAGTATTTT,CASSFGSSTDTQYF,TRBJ2-3,-,TRBV25-1,-
TGTGCCTGGAGTAAGGGTACACCCAATGAGCAGTTCTTC,CAWSKGTPNEQFF,TRBJ2-1,-,TRBV30,-
TGTGCCAGCAGAGAAATAGGGAGAGGAAACACCATATATTTT,CASREIGRGNTIYF,TRBJ1-3,-,TRBV5-6,-
TGTGCCAGCATAAAGGAGTTTAGATCCGCCGGGGAGCTGTTTTTT,CASIKEFRSAGELFF,TRBJ2-2,few,TRBV6-5,-
TGTGCCAGCAGTTTCCGACAGGGGCCTCTCTACGAGCAGTACTTC,CASSFRQGPLYEQYF,TRBJ2-7,once,TRBV7-2,TRBD1
TGTGCCAGCAGCGTAGGGACAGACACTGAAGCTTTCTTT,CASSVGTDTEAFF,TRBJ1-1,-,TRBV9,-
TGCAGCGGCGGGGAGGAGACTGAAGCTTTCTTT,CSGGEETEAFF,TRBJ1-1,once,TRBV29-1,-
TGTGCCAGCAGTCTAGGGAGGTTCAACGAGCAGTACTTC,CASSLGRFNEQYF,TRBJ2-7,-,TRBV6-5,-
TGTGCCAGCAGCTTAAGGGGGGCGGGTGGCACAGATACGCAGTATTTT,CASSLRGAGGTDTQYF,TRBJ2-3,-,TRBV11-2,-
TGTGCCAGCAGCAGAGGGTTGGGGACTAGCGTGGGAAATGAGCAGTTCTTC,CASSRGLGTSVGNEQFF,TRBJ2-1,-,TRBV14,TRBD2
TGTGCCAGCAGAGGGGGGAGCAACACCGGGGAGCTGTTTTTT,CASRGGSNTGELFF,TRBJ2-2,-,TRBV2,-
TGTGCCAGCAGTCAAGGGGGTAACCGCCGTGGCCTCGAGCAGTACTTC,CASSQGGNRRGLEQYF,TRBJ2-7,-,TRBV28,-
TGTGCCAGCAGCTTAACCGGGGGAAGCAATCAGCCCCAGCATTTT,CASSLTGGSNQPQHF,TRBJ1-5,-,TRBV11-2,-
TGTGCCAGCAGCGCGGGACAATGGGGATCACCCCTCCACTTT,CASSAGQWGSPLHF,TRBJ1-6,-,TRBV6-1,-